This TCR beta chain derives from a study of blood T cell repertoires in COVID-19. Overall study: From the United States, Italy and Spain came samples of acute and convalescent COVID-19. Sample material is recorded as cDNA or gDNA derived from T cells, B-cell-depleted T cells, or PBMCs.

Participants' reported clinical history set cohort assignment. Using immunoSEQ multiplex PCR, the repertoire was profiled, and TCRdb retains in-frame clones only, with some absent. This sample has some 250,000 clones, with 90% to 95% found just once. J lost 0 bases, V lost 3 bases, and 2 bases had no gene match. Germline V gene lookup returns CDR1 SNHLY and CDR2 FYNNEI. The CDR3 is 15 amino acids. Sequenced sample: PBMCs or T cells enriched from blood (not recorded which). J is TRBJ2-1 and V is TRBV2; 7 nucleotides agree with TRBD2. This sequence originates from a human donor in a cohort exposed to, infected with or recovered from COVID-19 (not recorded which). The donor label of this sample is uncertain. The CDR3 sequence is CASSEGGGSYNEQFF. The CDR3 DNA sequence: TGTGCCAGCAGTGAGGGGGGGGGCTCCTACAATGAGCAGTTCTTC.